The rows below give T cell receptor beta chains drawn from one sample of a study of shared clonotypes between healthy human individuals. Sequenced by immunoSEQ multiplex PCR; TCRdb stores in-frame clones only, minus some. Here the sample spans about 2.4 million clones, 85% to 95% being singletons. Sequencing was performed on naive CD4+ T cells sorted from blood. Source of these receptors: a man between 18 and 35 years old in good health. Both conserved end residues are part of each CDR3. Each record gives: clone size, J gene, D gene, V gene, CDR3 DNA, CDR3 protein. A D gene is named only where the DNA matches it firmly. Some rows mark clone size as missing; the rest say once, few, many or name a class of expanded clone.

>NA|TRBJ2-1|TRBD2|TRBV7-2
TGTGCCAGCAGCTCTGCCCACCTAGCGGGAGGCGACAATGAGCAGTTCTTC
CASSSAHLAGGDNEQFF
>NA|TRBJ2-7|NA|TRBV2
TGTGCCAGCAGTGAACCAGAAGAGCAGTACTTC
CASSEPEEQYF
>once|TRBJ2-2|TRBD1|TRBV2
TGTGCCAGCAGTAGGGGGCATACCGGGGAGCTGTTTTTT
CASSRGHTGELFF
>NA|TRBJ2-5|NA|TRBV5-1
TGCGCCAGCACCCCCGGGGAGACCCAGTACTTC
CASTPGETQYF
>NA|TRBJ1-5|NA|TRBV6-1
TGTGCCAGCAGTGCCCCACTCCAGGGATCGTACAATCAGCCCCAGCATTTT
CASSAPLQGSYNQPQHF
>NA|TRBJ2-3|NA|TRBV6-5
TGTGCCAGCAGAGCTAGCACAGATACGCAGTATTTT
CASRASTDTQYF
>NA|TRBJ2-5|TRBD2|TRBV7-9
TGTGCCAGCAGCTTAGAGGGACTAGCGGGAGGGACCCAGTACTTC
CASSLEGLAGGTQYF
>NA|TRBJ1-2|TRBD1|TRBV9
TGTGCCAGCAGCGGCGGGACAGGGACGTATGGCTACACCTTC
CASSGGTGTYGYTF
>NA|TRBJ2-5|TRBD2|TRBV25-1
TGTGCCAGCACTTCTGGGACTAGAAGGGCGGGAGAGACCCAGTACTTC
CASTSGTRRAGETQYF
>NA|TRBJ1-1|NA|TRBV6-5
TGTGCCAGCAGTCGGGGGGTGAACACTGAAGCTTTCTTT
CASSRGVNTEAFF
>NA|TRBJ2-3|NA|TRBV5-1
TGCGCCAGCGCCCCAGTGGCTGCGTCAGATACGCAGTATTTT
CASAPVAASDTQYF
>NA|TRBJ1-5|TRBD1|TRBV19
TGTGCCAGTAGTACGACAGGGGAACATCAGCCCCAGCATTTT
CASSTTGEHQPQHF
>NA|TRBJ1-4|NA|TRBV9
TGTGCCAGCAGCGGGGGTCAGGTATTAAACGAAAAACTGTTTTTT
CASSGGQVLNEKLFF
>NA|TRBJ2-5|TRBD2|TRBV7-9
TGTGCCAGCAGCTTAGGGACTAGCGGGGGCCTTGCGGAGACCCAGTACTTC
CASSLGTSGGLAETQYF
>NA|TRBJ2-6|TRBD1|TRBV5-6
TGTGCCAGCAGCTCGTACAGGGGTGCTGGGGCCAACGTCCTGACTTTC
CASSSYRGAGANVLTF
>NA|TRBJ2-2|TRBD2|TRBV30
TGTGCCTGGGGACTAGCGGGGGGCACCGGGGAGCTGTTTTTT
CAWGLAGGTGELFF
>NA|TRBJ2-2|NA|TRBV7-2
TGTGCCAGCAGAATAGGGGGACCCTGGGTACGCGGGGAGCTGTTTTTT
CASRIGGPWVRGELFF
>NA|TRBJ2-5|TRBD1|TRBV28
TGTGCCAGCAGTGCGCCCGGACAGGGGGCAGAAGAGCAGTACTTC
CASSAPGQGAEEQYF
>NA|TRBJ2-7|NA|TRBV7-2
TGTGTTACGAGCCGAGACTTCTCCTACGAGCAGTACTTC
CVTSRDFSYEQYF
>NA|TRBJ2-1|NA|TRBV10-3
TGTGCCATCAGTGAGTCGGTACCGGGTGAGCAGTTCTTC
CAISESVPGEQFF
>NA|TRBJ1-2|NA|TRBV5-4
TGTGCCAGCAGCTTTGGGTCGGCAGGGTTGTTTGATGATGATGGCTACACCTTC
CASSFGSAGLFDDDGYTF
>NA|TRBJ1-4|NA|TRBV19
TGTGCCAGTAGCCCGGGGGGATCAAGAAATGAAAAACTGTTTTTT
CASSPGGSRNEKLFF
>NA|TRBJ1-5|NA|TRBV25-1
TGTGCCAGCAGTGAAGACCACGCCGACAGGCTCAATCAGCCCCAGCATTTT
CASSEDHADRLNQPQHF
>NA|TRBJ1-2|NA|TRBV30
TGTGCCTGGAGCCTCACCGCGGGTGGCTACACCTTC
CAWSLTAGGYTF
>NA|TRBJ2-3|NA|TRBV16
TGTGCCAGCAGCCTACTGGGAACGGGAGTTGTTACGCAGTATTTT
CASSLLGTGVVTQYF
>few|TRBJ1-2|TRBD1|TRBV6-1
TGTGCCAGCAGTGGCCCCGGACAGGTTCCTTCGGGGTATGGCTACACCTTC
CASSGPGQVPSGYGYTF
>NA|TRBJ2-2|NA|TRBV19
TGTGCCAGTAGTCTTACCATTACCGGGGAGCTGTTTTTT
CASSLTITGELFF
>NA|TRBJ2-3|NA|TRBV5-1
TGCGCCAGCAGCTCTCAGGCGAGCACAGATACGCAGTATTTT
CASSSQASTDTQYF
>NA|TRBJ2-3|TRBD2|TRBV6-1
TGTGCCAGCAGAGCTAGCGGGGCCCGGGATACGCAGTATTTT
CASRASGARDTQYF
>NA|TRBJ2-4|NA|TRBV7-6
TGTGCCAGCAGCTTAGTTCGACTATTCCTAGCCAAAAACATTCAGTACTTC
CASSLVRLFLAKNIQYF
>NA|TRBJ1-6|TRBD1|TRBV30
TGTGCCTGGAGTCCCTCCGGGACAGGGACTAATTCACCCCTCCACTTT
CAWSPSGTGTNSPLHF
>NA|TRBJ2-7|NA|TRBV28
TGTGCCAGCAGTTCCGGGCCTCACTACGAGCAGTACTTC
CASSSGPHYEQYF
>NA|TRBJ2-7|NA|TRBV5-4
TGTGCCAGCAGCCGGGGACAATCGAACTACGAGCAGTACTTC
CASSRGQSNYEQYF
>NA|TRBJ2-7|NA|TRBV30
TGTGCCTGGATTCCCAACCGTTACGAGCAGTACTTC
CAWIPNRYEQYF
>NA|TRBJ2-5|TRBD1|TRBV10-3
TGTGCCATCAGCTGGGTACAGGGGGCCCAAGAGACCCAGTACTTC
CAISWVQGAQETQYF
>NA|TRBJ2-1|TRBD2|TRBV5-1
TGCGCCAGCAGCCCCGGGACTAGCGGGAGGGCCTACAATGAGCAGTTCTTC
CASSPGTSGRAYNEQFF
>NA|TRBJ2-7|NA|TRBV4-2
TGTGCCAGCAGCGAACCTGGGACTTCAAGCTCCTACGAGCAGTACTTC
CASSEPGTSSSYEQYF
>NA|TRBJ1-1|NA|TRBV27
TGTGCCAGCAGTTTATCACCCACTGAAGCTTTCTTT
CASSLSPTEAFF
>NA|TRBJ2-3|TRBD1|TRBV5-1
TGCGCCAGCAGCTTAACGGGACAGAGCACAGATACGCAGTATTTT
CASSLTGQSTDTQYF